This entry concerns a single T cell receptor beta chain. No antigen is known for it. Trimming cost V 5 bases and J 10 bases, with 21 bases left between them. Germline CDR1 and CDR2: SGHVS and FNYEAQ. The CDR3 loop spans 15 amino acids. The second PCR ran roughly 6 to 11 cycles with a sample-barcoded 5' primer and J-beta primers. A template-switch adaptor containing 12 random nucleotides labeled each cDNA molecule. MiXCR, applied by TCRdb to the 5' RACE reads, yields one record per CDR3 protein. The profile shows 800,000 to 950,000 distinct CDR3 sequences, roughly 29% of them singletons. The entry originates in a study of blood T cells in healthy people across ages. Study overall: Through template switching, about one barcoded beta molecule was captured per two T cells, as measured in model experiments. Findings of the study overall: Aged donors had fewer naive CD4+ cells and lower diversity than long-lived donors.

This sample also appeared in a second study, on T cells of mothers and their children. This second study notes: The study obtained over 9.5 million TCR beta CDR3 reads per mother and about 3 million per child.

The TCR was taken from a woman aged 40-49 years in good health. The rearrangement joins TRBV7-6 to TRBJ2-1, with D possibly matching TRBD1 (6 bases). Sequences were obtained from blood. This CDR3 is CASSDKSGHSGEQFF. In DNA, the CDR3 is TGTGCCAGCAGCGATAAGTCGGGACACAGCGGCGAGCAGTTCTTC.